Presented here are 9 T cell receptor beta chains from one specimen sequenced in a study of blood T cell repertoires in COVID-19. TCRdb's table, derived via immunoSEQ multiplex PCR, lists solely in-frame clones and lacks some. The sample lists 90,000 or so clones; about 70% were seen once. Sequencing used peripheral blood. The receptors here all came from a woman aged 55-70 years in a cohort sampled during active or convalescent COVID-19.

V gene TRBV5-1 combines with J gene TRBJ2-1, with 10 bases matching TRBD2. Trimming took 4 bases from V and 15 from J; bases not matched to a gene: 10. CDR1 is SGHRS, CDR2 YFSETQ, per germline. The CDR3 runs to 13 residues. In nucleotides, the CDR3 is TGCGCCAGCAGCCCTAGCGGGGGATCCAATCGGTTCTTC. It yields the protein CASSPSGGSNRFF.

J is TRBJ2-1 and V is TRBV4-1; 9 bases fit TRBD2. Germline V gives CDR1 MGHRA, CDR2 YSYEKL. Trimming took 0 bases from V and 6 from J; bases not matched to a gene: 12. There are 18 residues in the CDR3. The CDR3 DNA follows: TGCGCCAGCAGCCAAGAAATCCCCGAGGCGGGGGGGTTCAATGAGCAGTTCTTC. Translated: CASSQEIPEAGGFNEQFF.

The chain recombines TRBV5-1 with TRBJ1-6, with TRBD1 matching over 7 bases. Germline CDR1 SGHRS, CDR2 YFSETQ. V lost 1 base, J lost 8 bases, and 6 bases stayed unmatched. The CDR3 is 15 residues long. The CDR3 protein is CASSLLAGGDSPLHF. The CDR3 bases are TGCGCCAGCAGCTTGCTTGCAGGGGGAGATTCACCCCTCCACTTT.

This rearrangement joins TRBV7-2 to TRBJ2-2; possibly TRBD2 for D (5 bases). Germline CDR1 SGHTA, CDR2 FQGNSA. Deletions cut 5 bases from V and 5 bases from J, with 9 bases between. This CDR3 is built from 13 residues. The CDR3 protein is CASSQERTGELFF. CDR3 DNA: TGTGCCAGCAGCCAGGAGCGGACCGGGGAGCTGTTTTTT.

The chain combines TRBV6-6 with TRBJ2-1; TRBD2 matches at 10 bases. Germline trimming cut 6 bases from V and 5 bases from J; bases unmatched to any gene: 7. Germline V gives CDR1 MNHNY, CDR2 SVGAGI (reference sequence). The CDR3 covers 15 residues. The CDR3 spells CASRLLAGGNNEQFF. CDR3 nucleotides: TGTGCCAGCAGACTCTTAGCGGGGGGCAACAATGAGCAGTTCTTC.

The gene calls are TRBV6-5 and TRBJ2-7; maybe TRBD1 (6 bases). Trimming took off 5 bases at V and 2 bases at J, with 16 bases between the two ends. The CDR3 contains 15 residues. Germline-derived CDR1 and CDR2 are MNHEY and SVGAGI. Written as DNA, the CDR3 is TGTGCCAGCAGTCCCACCGGGACACCAACCTACGAGCAGTACTTC. Residues: CASSPTGTPTYEQYF.

This clone occurred a few times. The rearrangement joins TRBV15 to TRBJ1-5; perhaps TRBD1 as D (6 bases). V gave up 5 bases and J gave up 3 bases, with 14 bases separating them. This CDR3 has 15 residues. The germline CDR1 and CDR2 sequences are LNHNV and YYDKDF (reference sequence). In DNA, the CDR3 is TGTGCCACCAGCCAGATTAGGGGGAACAATCAGCCCCAGCATTTT. The encoded protein is CATSQIRGNNQPQHF. The full variable domain, rest sourced from reference TRBV15 and TRBJ1-5, is DAMVIQNPRYQVTQFGKPVTLSCSQTLNHNVMYWYQQKSSQAPKLLFHYYDKDFNNEADTPDNFQSRRPNTSFCFLDIRSPGLGDTAMYLCATSQIRGNNQPQHFGDGTRLSIL.

The chain combines TRBV2 with TRBJ1-5; 10 positions match TRBD1. This CDR3 region has 13 residues. Germline values: CDR1 SNHLY, CDR2 FYNNEI. V lost 4 bases, J lost 7 bases, and 1 base stayed unmatched. CDR3 DNA sequence: TGTGCCAGCAGTGGGACAGGGGGGCAGCCCCAGCATTTT. Its protein is CASSGTGGQPQHF.

The rearrangement joins TRBV23-1 to TRBJ2-7; TRBD1 matches 7 bases. TRBV23-1 is treated as an ORF (open reading frame) with a function not yet certain. V was clipped by 3 bases and J by 0 bases; unmatched bases: 8. CDR3 length equals 16 residues. CDR3: CASSHFAGQASYEQYF. CDR3 coding DNA: TGCGCCAGCAGTCACTTCGCCGGACAGGCCTCCTACGAGCAGTACTTC.